This TCR beta chain was sequenced for a study of T-cell memory formation after mild COVID-19. This clonotype was found many times. TCRdb itself ran the 5' RACE reads through MiXCR, one entry per CDR3 protein. This repertoire shows more than 25,000 distinct CDR3 sequences, 6% to 9.5% found once; its top ten account for 13% to 15%. V was trimmed by 4 bases and J by 5 bases, leaving 9 bases between them. The CDR3 consists of 14 residues. This chain links TRBV12-3 or TRBV12-4 with TRBJ1-6, with D hard to call. This receptor was obtained from an adult woman who had mild COVID-19 (a few samples of this study predate the infection). Cell type and time point are not known. Sequenced input: PBMCs or a T cell subset sorted from them (not recorded which). CDR3 in DNA: TGTGCCAGCAGTTCCTACGGAGATAATTCACCCCTCCACTTT. Translating it yields CASSSYGDNSPLHF.